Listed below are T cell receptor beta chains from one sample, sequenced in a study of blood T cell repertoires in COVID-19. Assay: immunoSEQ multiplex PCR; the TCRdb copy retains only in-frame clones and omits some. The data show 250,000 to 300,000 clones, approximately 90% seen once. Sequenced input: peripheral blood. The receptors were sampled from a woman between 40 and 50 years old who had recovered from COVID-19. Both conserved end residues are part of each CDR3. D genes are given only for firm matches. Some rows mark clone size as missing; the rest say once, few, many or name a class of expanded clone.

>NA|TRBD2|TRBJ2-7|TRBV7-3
CASSSAGGAEQYF
TGTGCCAGCAGCTCCGCGGGAGGAGCCGAGCAGTACTTC
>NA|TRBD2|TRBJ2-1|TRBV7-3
CASSLMGGNYNEQFF
TGTGCCAGCAGCTTAATGGGGGGGAACTACAATGAGCAGTTCTTC
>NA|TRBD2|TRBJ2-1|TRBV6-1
CASSEVTGGEQFF
TGTGCCAGCAGTGAGGTCACGGGGGGTGAGCAGTTCTTC
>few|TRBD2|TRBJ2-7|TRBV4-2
CASSQDGLAASYEQYF
TGTGCCAGCAGCCAAGACGGGCTAGCGGCTTCCTACGAGCAGTACTTC
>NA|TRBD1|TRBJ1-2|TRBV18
CASSPAPTGGNYGYTF
TGTGCCAGCTCACCAGCCCCGACAGGGGGGAACTATGGCTACACCTTC
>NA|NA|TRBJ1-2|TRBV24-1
CATSDSGAGIYGYTF
TGTGCCACCAGTGATTCCGGGGCGGGGATCTATGGCTACACCTTC
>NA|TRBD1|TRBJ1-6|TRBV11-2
CASSLATGGGSYNSPLHF
TGTGCCAGCAGCTTAGCAACAGGGGGGGGCTCCTATAATTCACCCCTCCACTTT
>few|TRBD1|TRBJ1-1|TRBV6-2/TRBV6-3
CASSRGGQGRRDAFF
TGTGCCAGCAGTAGGGGGGGACAGGGCCGCCGTGATGCTTTCTTT
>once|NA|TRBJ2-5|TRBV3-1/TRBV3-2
CASSHPSGSAKETQYF
TGTGCCAGCAGCCACCCGAGTGGTAGCGCGAAAGAGACCCAGTACTTC
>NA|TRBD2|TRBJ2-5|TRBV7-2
CASSPRLAGGGETQYF
TGTGCCAGCAGCCCAAGACTAGCGGGAGGGGGGGAGACCCAGTACTTC
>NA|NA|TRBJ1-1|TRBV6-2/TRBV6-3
CASSYRGVGNTEAFF
TGTGCCAGCAGTTACAGGGGTGTGGGGAACACTGAAGCTTTCTTT
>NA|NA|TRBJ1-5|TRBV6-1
CASSEAGPGPQHF
TGTGCCAGCAGTGAAGCTGGCCCGGGGCCCCAGCATTTT
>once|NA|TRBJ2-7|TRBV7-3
CASSPTATSYEQYF
TGTGCCAGCAGCCCGACTGCGACCTCCTACGAGCAGTACTTC
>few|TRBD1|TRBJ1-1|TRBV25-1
CASRDTGGYTEAFF
TGTGCCAGCAGGGACACAGGGGGCTACACTGAAGCTTTCTTT
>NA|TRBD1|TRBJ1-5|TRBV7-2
CASSLGGQSRGNQPQHF
TGTGCCAGCAGCTTAGGGGGACAGTCAAGGGGCAATCAGCCCCAGCATTTT
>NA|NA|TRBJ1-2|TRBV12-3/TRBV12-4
CASSTGDYGYTF
TGTGCCAGCAGTACGGGGGACTATGGCTACACCTTC
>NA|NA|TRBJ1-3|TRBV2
CASSEGRADTIYF
TGTGCCAGCAGTGAGGGCAGGGCGGACACCATATATTTT
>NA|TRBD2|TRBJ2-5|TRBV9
CASSTHGGRDETQYF
TGTGCCAGCAGCACCCACGGAGGGAGGGACGAGACCCAGTACTTC
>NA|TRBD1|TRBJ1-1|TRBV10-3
CAMAGGQMNTEAFF
TGTGCCATGGCAGGGGGACAGATGAACACTGAAGCTTTCTTT
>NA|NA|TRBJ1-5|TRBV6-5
CASRDRGNQPQHF
TGTGCCAGCAGGGACAGAGGCAATCAGCCCCAGCATTTT
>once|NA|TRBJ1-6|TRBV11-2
CASSLDRGNSPLHF
TGTGCCAGCAGCTTAGATCGGGGAAATTCACCCCTCCACTTT
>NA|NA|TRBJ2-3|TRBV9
CASSVGGRTLGTDTQYF
TGTGCCAGCAGCGTAGGGGGCAGGACGCTTGGCACAGATACGCAGTATTTT
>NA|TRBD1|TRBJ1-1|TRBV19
CASSPPWTGVTEAFF
TGTGCCAGTAGTCCACCGTGGACAGGGGTGACTGAAGCTTTCTTT
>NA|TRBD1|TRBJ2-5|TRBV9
CASSAEAGQGETQYF
TGTGCCAGCAGCGCTGAAGCGGGACAGGGAGAGACCCAGTACTTC
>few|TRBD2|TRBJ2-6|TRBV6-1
CASSEGEGGANVLTF
TGTGCCAGCAGTGAGGGGGAGGGTGGGGCCAACGTCCTGACTTTC
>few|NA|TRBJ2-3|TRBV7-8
CASSSRPGSTDTQYF
TGTGCCAGCAGCTCTCGACCAGGGAGCACAGATACGCAGTATTTT
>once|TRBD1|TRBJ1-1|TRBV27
CASSSNRGRAFF
TGTGCCAGCAGTTCCAACAGGGGCCGGGCTTTCTTT
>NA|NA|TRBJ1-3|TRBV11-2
CASSFPGGTIYF
TGTGCCAGCAGCTTCCCCGGGGGCACCATATATTTT
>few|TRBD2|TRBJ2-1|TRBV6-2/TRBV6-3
CASSQGLADASSYNEQFF
TGTGCCAGCAGTCAAGGACTAGCCGACGCCAGCTCCTACAATGAGCAGTTCTTC
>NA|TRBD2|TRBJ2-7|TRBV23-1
CASTAAPGRAGEQYF
TGCGCCAGCACCGCGGCCCCCGGGAGGGCGGGCGAGCAGTACTTC
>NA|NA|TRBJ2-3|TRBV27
CASSLNKYTQYF
TGTGCCAGCAGTTTAAATAAATATACGCAGTATTTT
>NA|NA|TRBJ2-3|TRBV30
CAWSVGGRTQYF
TGTGCCTGGAGTGTAGGGGGACGTACGCAGTATTTT
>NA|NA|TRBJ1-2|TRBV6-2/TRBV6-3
CASSYGTSGYTF
TGTGCCAGCAGTTACGGGACAAGTGGCTACACCTTC
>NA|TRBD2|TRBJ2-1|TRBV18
CASSPTSGRSHEQFF
TGTGCCAGCTCACCGACTAGCGGGAGGTCCCATGAGCAGTTCTTC
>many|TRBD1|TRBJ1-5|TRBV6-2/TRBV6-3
CASSWGQGGSNQPQHF
TGTGCCAGCAGCTGGGGACAGGGGGGAAGCAATCAGCCCCAGCATTTT
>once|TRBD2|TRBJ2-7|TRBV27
CATSRAGGYEQYF
TGTGCCACCTCCAGGGCGGGAGGCTACGAGCAGTACTTC
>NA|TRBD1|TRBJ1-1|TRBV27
CASSPGDRGGTEAFF
TGTGCCAGCAGTCCCGGGGACAGGGGGGGCACTGAAGCTTTCTTT
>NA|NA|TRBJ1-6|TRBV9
CASSPGGTGYNSPLHF
TGTGCCAGCAGCCCAGGCGGGACGGGGTATAATTCACCCCTCCACTTT
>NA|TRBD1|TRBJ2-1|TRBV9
CASSARQGMNEQFF
TGTGCCAGCAGCGCCAGACAGGGGATGAATGAGCAGTTCTTC
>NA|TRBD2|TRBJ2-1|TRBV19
CASSMGGSGSYNEQFF
TGTGCCAGTAGTATGGGGGGTAGCGGGAGCTACAATGAGCAGTTCTTC
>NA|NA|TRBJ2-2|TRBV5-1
CASSPPARVQGAGELFF
TGCGCCAGCAGCCCGCCGGCCCGGGTTCAGGGCGCCGGGGAGCTGTTTTTT
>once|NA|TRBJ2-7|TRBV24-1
CATSDPGRGSYEQYF
TGTGCCACCAGTGACCCCGGTCGGGGGTCCTACGAGCAGTACTTC
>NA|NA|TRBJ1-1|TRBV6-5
CASSYSRQNEAFF
TGTGCCAGCAGTTACTCGAGGCAGAACGAAGCTTTCTTT
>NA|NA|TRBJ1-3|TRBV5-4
CASSPGVNSGNTIYF
TGTGCCAGCAGCCCCGGGGTCAACTCTGGAAACACCATATATTTT
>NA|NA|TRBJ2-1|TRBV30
CAWSVRGSGSYNEQFF
TGTGCCTGGAGTGTACGTGGTAGCGGTTCCTACAATGAGCAGTTCTTC
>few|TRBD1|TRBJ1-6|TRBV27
CATQDRAFPSPLHF
TGTGCCACACAGGACAGGGCCTTCCCTTCACCCCTCCACTTT
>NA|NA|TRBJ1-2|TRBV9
CASRKEGEGYGYTF
TGTGCCAGCAGGAAGGAGGGGGAGGGATATGGCTACACCTTC
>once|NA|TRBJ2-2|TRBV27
CASSFGTTNTGELFF
TGTGCCAGCAGTTTTGGGACAACGAACACCGGGGAGCTGTTTTTT
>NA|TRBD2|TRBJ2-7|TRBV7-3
CASSLFAGGVEQYF
TGTGCCAGCAGCTTATTCGCGGGAGGTGTCGAGCAGTACTTC
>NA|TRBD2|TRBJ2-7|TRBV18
CASSPQGTSGGEQYF
TGTGCCAGCTCACCGCAGGGGACTAGCGGTGGAGAGCAGTACTTC
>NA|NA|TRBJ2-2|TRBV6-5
CASKLSRLNTGELFF
TGTGCCAGCAAACTATCTCGCTTAAACACCGGGGAGCTGTTTTTT
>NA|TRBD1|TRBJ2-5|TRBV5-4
CASCRRDRGSRETQYF
TGTGCCAGCTGTCGCCGGGACAGGGGGAGTCGAGAGACCCAGTACTTC
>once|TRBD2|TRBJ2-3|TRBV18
CASSPRDLREAGVPTQYF
TGTGCCAGCTCACCCAGGGACCTCCGGGAAGCGGGAGTGCCTACGCAGTATTTT
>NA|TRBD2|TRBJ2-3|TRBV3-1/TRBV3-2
CASTPRGGTDTQYF
TGTGCCAGCACCCCCCGGGGGGGCACAGATACGCAGTATTTT
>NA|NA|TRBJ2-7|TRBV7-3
CASSLSPRPSYEQYF
TGTGCCAGCAGCTTAAGTCCCAGGCCGTCCTACGAGCAGTACTTC
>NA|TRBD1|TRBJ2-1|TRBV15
CATSRMGDRRPYNEQFF
TGTGCCACCAGCAGGATGGGGGACAGACGACCCTACAATGAGCAGTTCTTC
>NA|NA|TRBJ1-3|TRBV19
CASTSGGAHGNTIYF
TGTGCCAGTACCTCCGGAGGGGCTCACGGAAACACCATATATTTT
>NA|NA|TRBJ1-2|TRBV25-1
CASSGHRYGYTF
TGTGCCAGCAGTGGACACCGCTATGGCTACACCTTC
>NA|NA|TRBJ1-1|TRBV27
CASSLSTAGFTEAFF
TGTGCCAGCAGTTTATCGACCGCCGGGTTCACTGAAGCTTTCTTT
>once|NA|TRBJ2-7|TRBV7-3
CASSPSEDRAYEQYF
TGTGCCAGCAGCCCTTCGGAAGACAGAGCCTACGAGCAGTACTTC